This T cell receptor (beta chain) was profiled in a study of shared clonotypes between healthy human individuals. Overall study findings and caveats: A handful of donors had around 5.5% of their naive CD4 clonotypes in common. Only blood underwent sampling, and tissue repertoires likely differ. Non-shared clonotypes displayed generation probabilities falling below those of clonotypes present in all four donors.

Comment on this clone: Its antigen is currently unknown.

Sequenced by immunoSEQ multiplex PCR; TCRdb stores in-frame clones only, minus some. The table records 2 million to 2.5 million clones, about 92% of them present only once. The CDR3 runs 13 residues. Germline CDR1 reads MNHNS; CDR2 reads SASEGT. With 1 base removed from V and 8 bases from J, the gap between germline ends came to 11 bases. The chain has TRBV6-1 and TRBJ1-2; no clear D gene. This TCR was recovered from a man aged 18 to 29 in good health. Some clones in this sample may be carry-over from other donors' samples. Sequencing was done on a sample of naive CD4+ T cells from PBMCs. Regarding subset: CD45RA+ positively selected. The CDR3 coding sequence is TGTGCCAGCAGTGAAGTTACAGTTACGGGCTACACCTTC. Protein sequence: CASSEVTVTGYTF.